The 11 T cell receptor beta chains listed next were all sequenced from one sample in a study of T cell responses to AZD1222 COVID-19 vaccine. Assay used: immunoSEQ multiplex PCR; TCRdb lists only in-frame clones, some missing. Of fewer than 150,000 clones listed, roughly 91% are singletons. Sequenced material: peripheral blood, taken on day 0 of AZD1222 vaccination. The receptors derive from an adult in good health.

The gene calls are TRBV6-2 or TRBV6-3 and TRBJ1-2; D remains unclear. Germline V CDR1 and CDR2: MNHEY, SVGEGT. CDR3 size: 15 residues. The V and J ends lost 0 bases and 5 bases respectively, with 13 bases between them. The CDR3 DNA is TGTGCCAGCAGTTACTCCGAGGTTGGATGGTATGGCTACACCTTC. Its protein product is CASSYSEVGWYGYTF.

The rearrangement links TRBV6-6 to TRBJ1-2; a possible D gene is TRBD1 (5 bases). This CDR3 is built from 10 residues. Germline V gene lookup returns CDR1 MNHNY and CDR2 SVGAGI (reference sequence). V lost 9 bases, J lost 6 bases, and 8 bases lay in between. The chain's CDR3 is CASTGDGYTF. DNA of the CDR3: TGTGCCAGTACAGGAGATGGCTACACCTTC.

This clone showed up just once. V is TRBV19 and J is TRBJ2-1, with TRBD2 identical over 11 bases. V gave up 5 bases and J gave up 4 bases; unmatched junction bases: 1. Germline V gene lookup returns CDR1 LNHDA and CDR2 SQIVND (reference sequence). The length of the CDR3 is 14 residues. Here the CDR3 DNA reads TGTGCCAGTAGTCCTAGCGGGGGGTACAATGAGCAGTTCTTC. Translation gives CASSPSGGYNEQFF.

This chain joins TRBV4-3 and TRBJ2-3, with TRBD2 matching over 8 bases. Trimming cost V 0 bases and J 1 base; bases outside gene matches: 18. The CDR3 spans 21 residues. Germline assignment: CDR1 LGHNA and CDR2 YSLEER. The CDR3 protein is CASSQDYPGLNKAGGTDTQYF. CDR3 nucleotide sequence: TGCGCCAGCAGCCAAGATTACCCGGGCCTGAACAAAGCGGGGGGCACAGATACGCAGTATTTT.

The chain recombines TRBV7-2 with TRBJ1-2, with unresolved D. Per germline, CDR1 SGHTA and CDR2 FQGNSA. V was pared by 4 bases and J by 8 bases, with 17 bases between. This CDR3 comprises 14 residues. CDR3 amino acids: CASSSTLAGYGYTF. The CDR3 DNA reads as TGTGCCAGCAGCTCTACTCTCGCGGGTTACGGCTACACCTTC.

The genes are TRBV27 and TRBJ2-6; D is uncertain. CDR1 and CDR2 (germline): MNHEY, SMNVEV (reference sequence). V dropped 7 bases and J dropped 1 base, with 14 bases sitting between them. CDR3 length equals 16 residues. The CDR3 loop reads CASTFRKDSGANVLTF. DNA for the CDR3: TGTGCCAGCACCTTCAGGAAGGATTCTGGGGCCAACGTCCTGACTTTC.

This clone was seen more than once but under ten times. The chain employs TRBV3-1 (or the pseudogene TRBV3-2) and TRBJ1-2; perhaps TRBD1 as D (6 bases). The V end lost 10 bases, the J end lost 5 bases, and 20 bases lay between the germline ends. In germline, CDR1 is LGHDT, CDR2 YNNKEL (reference sequence). This CDR3 spans 14 amino acids. This chain's CDR3 is CATFGGPQPYGYTF. CDR3 nucleotide sequence: TGTGCCACCTTCGGGGGGCCTCAGCCTTATGGCTACACCTTC.

This clone was counted once. The chain recombines TRBV15 with TRBJ2-1, with D hard to call. Germline V gene lookup returns CDR1 LNHNV and CDR2 YYDKDF (reference sequence). V was pared by 1 base and J by 6 bases, with 7 bases between. CDR3 length equals 13 residues. CDR3: CATSRGLFNEQFF. CDR3 sequence (DNA): TGTGCCACCAGCAGAGGGCTTTTCAATGAGCAGTTCTTC.

This chain joins TRBV3-1 (or the pseudogene TRBV3-2) and TRBJ2-3; 15 nucleotides agree with TRBD2. The V gene's germline CDR1 is LGHDT and CDR2 YNNKEL (reference sequence). This CDR3 region has 20 residues. V lost 1 base, J lost 3 bases, and 11 bases stayed unmatched. CDR3 region: CASSQGWTSGRGGRTDTQYF. The CDR3 coding sequence is TGTGCCAGCAGCCAAGGTTGGACTAGCGGGAGGGGAGGAAGAACAGATACGCAGTATTTT.

V gene TRBV19 combines with J gene TRBJ1-1; D ambiguous. Between the trimmed V and J ends, which lost 6 bases and 1 base, there was a span of 6 bases. Germline-derived CDR1 and CDR2 are LNHDA and SQIVND (reference sequence). The CDR3 loop spans 12 amino acids. The CDR3 sequence: CASRTQNTEAFF. The CDR3 nucleotides read TGTGCCAGTAGAACACAGAACACTGAAGCTTTCTTT.

The genes are TRBV4-3 and TRBJ1-2; D possibly corresponds to TRBD1 (5 bases). V lost 1 base, J lost 6 bases, and 12 bases lay in between. Germline V gene lookup returns CDR1 LGHNA and CDR2 YSLEER. The CDR3 has 14 residues. CDR3 loop: CASSQGRVGDGYTF. CDR3 sequence (DNA): TGCGCCAGCAGCCAAGGAAGGGTAGGGGATGGCTACACCTTC.